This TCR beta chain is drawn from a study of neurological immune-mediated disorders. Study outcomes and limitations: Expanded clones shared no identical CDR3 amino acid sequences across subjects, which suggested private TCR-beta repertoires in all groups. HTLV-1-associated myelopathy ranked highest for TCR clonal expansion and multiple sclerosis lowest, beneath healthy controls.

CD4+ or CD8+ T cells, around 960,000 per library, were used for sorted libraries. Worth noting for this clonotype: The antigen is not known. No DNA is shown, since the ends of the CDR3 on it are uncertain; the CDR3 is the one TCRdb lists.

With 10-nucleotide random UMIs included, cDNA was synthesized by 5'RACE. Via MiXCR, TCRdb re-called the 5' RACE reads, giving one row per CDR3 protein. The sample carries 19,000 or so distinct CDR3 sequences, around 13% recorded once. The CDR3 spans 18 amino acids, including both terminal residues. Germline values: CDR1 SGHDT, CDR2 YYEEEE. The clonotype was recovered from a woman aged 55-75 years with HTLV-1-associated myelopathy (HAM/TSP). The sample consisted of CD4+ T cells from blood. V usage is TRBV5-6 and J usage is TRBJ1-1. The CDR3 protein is CASSFYICSARPNTEAFF.